A single sample gave rise to the 2 T cell receptor beta chains below, sequenced in a study of blood T cell repertoires in COVID-19. Clones were read by immunoSEQ multiplex PCR, and TCRdb kept only the in-frame ones, dropping some. This table has some 330,000 clones, over 75% appearing once. Sequenced: PBMCs or T cells enriched from blood (not recorded which). The origin of the receptors is a man aged 25-45 years who had recovered from COVID-19.

The V call is TRBV2, the J call TRBJ1-1; the D gene is possibly TRBD1 (6 bases). Per germline, CDR1 SNHLY and CDR2 FYNNEI. This CDR3 contains 13 residues. Trimming removed 7 bases from V and 1 base from J, with 10 bases in between. The CDR3 region has the DNA TGTGCCAGCATGCTGGACAGGAACACTGAAGCTTTCTTT. The encoded protein is CASMLDRNTEAFF. The full variable domain, in which reference TRBV2 and TRBJ1-1 provide the parts outside the CDR3, is EPEVTQTPSHQVTQMGQEVILRCVPISNHLYFYWYRQILGQKVEFLVSFYNNEISEKSEIFDDQFSVERPDGSNFTLKIRSTKLEDSAMYFCASMLDRNTEAFFGQGTRLTVV.

As DNA, the CDR3 is TGTGCCAGCAGCTATCAGGGGGCTACCAATGAAAAACTGTTTTTT. Translated: CASSYQGATNEKLFF. The V gene is TRBV5-8, the J gene TRBJ1-4; TRBD1 matches 8 bases. The trim removed 3 bases at V and 5 bases at J, leaving 6 bases unmatched. Germline CDR1 SGHTS, CDR2 YDEGEE. This CDR3 comprises 15 residues.